This T cell receptor (beta chain) is from a study of shared clonotypes between healthy human individuals. Study details: Used for every donor were three CD4 naive, three CD4 memory, two CD8 naive and one CD8 memory plate.

Details on this clone: Its antigen is still unknown.

In replicate PCRs of sorted subsets, about 190 ng DNA, some 28,000 T cell genomes, was used. Repertoires were generated with immunoSEQ multiplex PCR, while TCRdb's copy carries only in-frame clones and drops some. The sample has 2 million to 2.5 million clones; 93% are singletons. Study conclusions and caveats: Genetic and exposure-history diversity was limited by the small donor number. Memory subsets had estimated richness that was generally smaller than that of naive subsets.

CDR3 size: 13 residues. The V gene's germline CDR1 is MDHEN and CDR2 SYDVKM. The V end lost 3 bases, the J end lost 2 bases, and 7 bases lay between the germline ends. Input material: naive CD4+ T cells from PBMCs. The sample's subset: CD45RA+ positively selected. The TCR comes from a man younger than 30 in good health. Some clones in this sample may be carry-over from other donors' samples. The chain uses TRBV28 and TRBJ2-5; D is uncertain. The CDR3: CASSFSWQETQYF. The CDR3 region has the DNA TGTGCCAGCAGTTTCAGCTGGCAAGAGACCCAGTACTTC.